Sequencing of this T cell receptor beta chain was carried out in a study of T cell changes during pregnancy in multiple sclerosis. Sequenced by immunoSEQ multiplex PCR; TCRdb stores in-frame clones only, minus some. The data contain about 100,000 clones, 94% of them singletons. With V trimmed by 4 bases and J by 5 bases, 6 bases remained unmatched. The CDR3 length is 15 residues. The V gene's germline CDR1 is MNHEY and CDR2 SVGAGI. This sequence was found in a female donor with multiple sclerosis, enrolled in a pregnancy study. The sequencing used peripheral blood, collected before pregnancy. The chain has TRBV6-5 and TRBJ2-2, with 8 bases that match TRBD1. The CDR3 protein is CASSWQGAGTGELFF. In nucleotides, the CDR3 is TGTGCCAGCAGTTGGCAGGGGGCGGGAACCGGGGAGCTGTTTTTT.